Each of the 30 T cell receptor beta chains below was sequenced from the same sample in a study of OX40 agonist ivuxolimab in advanced cancers. Here immunoSEQ multiplex PCR was the method, and the copy in TCRdb shows in-frame clones only, minus some. The sample has approximately 35,000 clones; 70% to 85% are singletons. The sequencing used CD4+ or CD8+ T cells sorted from blood, collected in a trial of the OX40 agonist ivuxolimab. The receptors derive from an adult with an advanced solid tumor such as melanoma, head and neck, liver or kidney cancer.

The chain recombines TRBV9 with TRBJ2-3; D is tentatively TRBD1 or TRBD2 (5 bases each). Trimming cost V 4 bases and J 4 bases, with 19 bases left between them. Germline assignment: CDR1 SGDLS and CDR2 YYNGEE. The CDR3 loop spans 16 amino acids. The DNA for the CDR3 is TGTGCCAGCAGCCTAGTGAGGGGCGGTAACGCAGATACGCAGTATTTT. Translated, it gives CASSLVRGGNADTQYF.

This chain joins TRBV21-1 and TRBJ1-3. TRBV21-1 is a listed pseudogene. The CDR3 sequence is 16 residues long. CDR3 protein: CASSKTTDRSGNTIYF. CDR3 sequence (DNA): TGTGCCAGCAGCAAAACGACGGACCGTTCTGGAAACACCATATATTTT.

The chain uses TRBV6-5 and TRBJ2-2, with a tentative D call TRBD1 (6 bases). In germline, CDR1 is MNHEY, CDR2 SVGAGI. This CDR3 has 12 residues. V gave up 6 bases and J gave up 6 bases, with 8 bases separating them. The CDR3 DNA is TGTGCCAGCAGACAGGGTCCCGGGGAGCTGTTTTTT. Encoded protein: CASRQGPGELFF.

This clone was counted only a few times. The chain uses TRBV5-6 and TRBJ2-4; possibly TRBD1 for D (6 bases). Per germline, CDR1 SGHDT and CDR2 YYEEEE. The CDR3 contains 16 residues. V lost 3 bases to trimming and J lost 1 base, with 14 bases between them. The CDR3 DNA is TGTGCCAGCAGCTCTCTTACAGGGCTGGCCAAAAACATTCAGTACTTC. The encoded protein is CASSSLTGLAKNIQYF.

The chain couples TRBV19 to TRBJ1-4; 8 nucleotides line up with TRBD1. The CDR3 runs 15 residues. J was trimmed by 5 bases and V by 5 bases; bases with no gene match: 7. Germline assignment: CDR1 LNHDA and CDR2 SQIVND (reference sequence). The CDR3 coding sequence is TGTGCCAGTAGTCCCGGACAGGGATCAAATGAAAAACTGTTTTTT. Translated, it gives CASSPGQGSNEKLFF.

This rearrangement joins TRBV30 to TRBJ1-6; the D gene is possibly TRBD1 (5 bases). This CDR3 has 13 amino acids. Trimming shortened V by 7 bases and J by 4 bases, and 11 bases separated the two germline ends. In germline, CDR1 is GTSNPN, CDR2 SVGIG (reference sequence). The CDR3 sequence is CAFAQGYNSPLHF. CDR3 DNA sequence: TGTGCCTTCGCGCAGGGTTATAATTCACCCCTCCACTTT.

The chain joins TRBV19 to TRBJ1-6; 7 nucleotides align to TRBD1. Germline loops: CDR1 LNHDA, CDR2 SQIVND (reference sequence). With 2 bases clipped from V and 7 bases from J, the junction kept 8 bases outside the gene matches. The CDR3 has 16 residues. In DNA form, the CDR3 reads TGTGCCAGTAGTATATGGAGGGGACAGATGAATTCACCCCTCCACTTT. This gives the protein CASSIWRGQMNSPLHF. Drawing the rest from reference TRBV19 and TRBJ1-6, the complete variable domain is DGGITQSPKYLFRKEGQNVTLSCEQNLNHDAMYWYRQDPGQGLRLIYYSQIVNDFQKGDIAEGYSVSREKKESFPLTVTSAQKNPTAFYLCASSIWRGQMNSPLHFGNGTRLTVT.

The chain uses TRBV11-3 and TRBJ2-7; 8 bases line up with TRBD2. This CDR3 contains 13 residues. Trimming took 2 bases from V and 6 from J; bases not matched to a gene: 3. Germline assignment: CDR1 SGHNT and CDR2 YENEEA. The CDR3 nucleotides read TGTGCCAGCAGCTTATTCGCGGGGGGCGAGCAGTACTTC. Its protein product is CASSLFAGGEQYF.

The rearrangement joins TRBV6-6 to TRBJ1-4; TRBD1 is a possible D gene (6 bases). The germline gives CDR1 MNHNY, CDR2 SVGAGI (reference sequence). This CDR3 has 14 residues. V dropped 8 bases and J dropped 0 bases, with 10 bases sitting between them. The CDR3 loop reads CASQNRATNEKLFF. DNA of the CDR3: TGTGCCAGCCAGAACAGGGCAACTAATGAAAAACTGTTTTTT.

V and J are TRBV4-2 and TRBJ1-6, with D unresolved. The CDR3 spans 15 residues. V lost 1 base, J lost 6 bases, and 10 bases lay in between. CDR1 is LGHNA, CDR2 YNFKEQ, per germline. The CDR3 DNA sequence: TGTGCCAGCAGCCAAGCTATCGGCCTTAATTCACCCCTCCACTTT. Its protein product is CASSQAIGLNSPLHF.

The chain employs TRBV6-5 and TRBJ1-4, with D unresolved. Deletions cut 3 bases from V and 6 bases from J, with 8 bases between. Germline loops: CDR1 MNHEY, CDR2 SVGAGI. This CDR3 has 13 amino acids. The CDR3 DNA follows: TGTGCCAGCAGTTATACTCCTGATGAAAAACTGTTTTTT. Translated, it gives CASSYTPDEKLFF.

The chain has TRBV6-1 and TRBJ1-2; weak D call: TRBD1 (5 bases). Trimming pared 2 bases from V and 7 bases from J, leaving 14 bases between. This CDR3 is 14 amino acids long. Germline values: CDR1 MNHNS, CDR2 SASEGT. CDR3 sequence reads: CASSESPGVGGYTF. The CDR3 coding sequence is TGTGCCAGCAGTGAAAGTCCGGGGGTGGGTGGCTACACCTTC.

This clone was seen a few times. The chain combines TRBV7-9 with TRBJ1-2, with D tentatively TRBD1 (6 bases). The CDR3 is made up of 17 amino acids. Germline V gene data show CDR1 as SEHNR and CDR2 as FQNEAQ (reference sequence). V lost 5 bases, J lost 1 base, and 20 bases lay in between. This chain's CDR3 is CASSILGGREVNYGYTF. In DNA form, the CDR3 reads TGTGCCAGCAGCATCTTGGGGGGCAGGGAGGTTAACTATGGCTACACCTTC.

The chain joins TRBV28 to TRBJ1-5, with D unclear. The ends were cut back, 2 bases at V and 8 bases at J, with 7 bases in the middle. This CDR3 is built from 12 residues. Germline V lookup: CDR1 MDHEN, CDR2 SYDVKM. CDR3 sequence reads: CASSLRAEPQHF. The CDR3 DNA sequence: TGTGCCAGCAGTTTAAGGGCGGAGCCCCAGCATTTT. The complete variable domain, with remaining parts taken from reference TRBV28 and TRBJ1-5, reads DVKVTQSSRYLVKRTGEKVFLECVQDMDHENMFWYRQDPGLGLRLIYFSYDVKMKEKGDIPEGYSVSREKKERFSLILESASTNQTSMYLCASSLRAEPQHFGDGTRLSIL.

This chain joins TRBV30 and TRBJ1-1; no clear D gene. This CDR3 spans 16 amino acids. The V end was cut by 2 bases, the J end by 1 base, with 17 bases between. The germline CDR1 and CDR2 sequences are GTSNPN and SVGIG (reference sequence). Here the CDR3 DNA reads TGTGCCTGGAGTAAGACGCTATGGGCGGAGAACACTGAAGCTTTCTTT. Translated, it gives CAWSKTLWAENTEAFF. The variable domain in full, completed from reference TRBV30 and TRBJ1-1, reads SQTIHQWPATLVQPVGSPLSLECTVEGTSNPNLYWYRQAAGRGLQLLFYSVGIGQISSEVPQNLSASRPQDRQFILSSKKLLLSDSGFYLCAWSKTLWAENTEAFFGQGTRLTVV.

The V gene is TRBV6-5, the J gene TRBJ1-1, with no clear D. Trimming cost V 5 bases and J 1 base, with 8 bases left between them. CDR1 MNHEY and CDR2 SVGAGI come from the germline V gene. The CDR3 covers 13 residues. The CDR3, as DNA: TGTGCCAGCAGTAAGGACGGGAACACTGAAGCTTTCTTT. Translation: CASSKDGNTEAFF.

This sequence joins TRBV28 and TRBJ2-6; maybe TRBD1 (6 bases). The CDR3 sequence is 18 residues long. Germline assignment: CDR1 MDHEN and CDR2 SYDVKM. The V and J ends lost 6 bases and 4 bases respectively, with 22 bases between them. CDR3: CASSPPTGSPGGANVLTF. The CDR3 coding sequence is TGTGCCAGCAGCCCTCCCACAGGGTCCCCGGGAGGGGCCAACGTCCTGACTTTC.

The rearrangement links TRBV27 to TRBJ2-5; D could derive from TRBD1 or TRBD2 (5 bases each). Germline CDR1 is MNHEY and CDR2 is SMNVEV (reference sequence). Trimming left V 8 bases short and J 4 bases short, with 11 bases between. The CDR3 covers 12 residues. CDR3 DNA: TGTGCCAGCGGCAGGGCGGGAGAGACCCAGTACTTC. This sequence encodes CASGRAGETQYF.

This chain uses TRBV7-3 with TRBJ2-1, with 8 bases aligning to TRBD2. The V gene's germline CDR1 is SGHTA and CDR2 FQGTGA. CDR3 size: 13 residues. V shed 8 bases, J shed 10 bases, and the junction held 10 bases outside the gene matches. The CDR3 DNA sequence: TGTGCCAGCGCGGGGGGACCTGCTGGCGAGCAGTTCTTC. Amino acids: CASAGGPAGEQFF. Filled out from reference TRBV7-3 and TRBJ2-1, the complete variable domain reads GAGVSQTPSNKVTEKGKYVELRCDPISGHTALYWYRQSLGQGPEFLIYFQGTGAADDSGLPNDRFFAVRPEGSVSTLKIQRTERGDSAVYLCASAGGPAGEQFFGPGTRLTVL.

This clone was detected only a few times. The V call is TRBV30, the J call TRBJ1-4; TRBD1 matches 11 bases. CDR1 is GTSNPN and CDR2 is SVGIG in the germline V gene (reference sequence). This CDR3 has 14 amino acids. V shed 2 bases and J 8 bases; nucleotides not matched to a gene: 4. CDR3 sequence: CAWSRTGGIEKLFF. The CDR3 nucleotides are TGTGCCTGGAGTCGGACAGGGGGCATCGAAAAACTGTTTTTT.

J is TRBJ2-1 and V is TRBV27; tentative D call: TRBD1 (5 bases). From germline, CDR1 is MNHEY and CDR2 SMNVEV (reference sequence). The CDR3 runs 15 residues. V lost 4 bases, J lost 0 bases, and 10 bases lay in between. CDR3 bases: TGTGCCAGCAGTTGGGGCTCGAGCTCCTACAATGAGCAGTTCTTC. It translates to CASSWGSSSYNEQFF.

The chain links TRBV18 to TRBJ2-1; D ambiguous. The CDR3 consists of 13 residues. Germline assignment: CDR1 KGHSH and CDR2 LQKENI. V was trimmed by 2 bases and J by 6 bases, leaving 8 bases between them. CDR3 DNA sequence: TGTGCCAGCTCACCATTGGACGGCAATGAGCAGTTCTTC. Its translation: CASSPLDGNEQFF.

The J gene is TRBJ1-2, the V gene TRBV6-5; D is undetermined. Per germline, CDR1 MNHEY and CDR2 SVGAGI. The germline V and J ends were trimmed by 5 bases and 7 bases, with 14 bases remaining between them. The CDR3 consists of 13 residues. In nucleotides, the CDR3 is TGTGCCAGCAGTCCGGGTCGTTGGGGTGGCTACACCTTC. This gives the protein CASSPGRWGGYTF.

The chain recombines TRBV5-4 with TRBJ2-7, with a possible D match to TRBD1 (5 bases). Germline CDR1 and CDR2: SGHNT and YYREEE (reference sequence). Deletions cut 10 bases from V and 0 bases from J, with 11 bases between. The CDR3 has 12 amino acids. CDR3 coding DNA: TGTGCCCGTCAGGGCGCCTCCTACGAGCAGTACTTC. As protein: CARQGASYEQYF.

The chain links TRBV28 to TRBJ1-2, with a weak D call TRBD1 (6 bases). The length of the CDR3 is 14 residues. CDR1 and CDR2 from the germline V gene are MDHEN and SYDVKM. V lost 3 bases and J 3 bases, leaving 11 bases between the germline ends. The CDR3 region has the DNA TGTGCCAGCAGTTTGGGGGGGCTTTACTATGGCTACACCTTC. This encodes CASSLGGLYYGYTF.

This chain links TRBV19 with TRBJ2-5; the D call may be TRBD1 or TRBD2 (6 bases each). This CDR3 region has 15 residues. CDR1 is LNHDA, CDR2 SQIVND, per germline (reference sequence). V was clipped by 7 bases and J by 2 bases, with 17 bases between them. The CDR3 spells CASTERGLLQETQYF. The CDR3 DNA sequence: TGTGCCAGTACCGAACGGGGGCTACTACAAGAGACCCAGTACTTC.

The J gene is TRBJ2-3, the V gene TRBV2; 13 bases map to TRBD2. CDR1 and CDR2 (germline): SNHLY, FYNNEI. With 7 bases clipped from V and 4 bases from J, the junction kept 5 bases outside the gene matches. The CDR3 spans 15 residues. This CDR3 reads CASNRLAGGPDTQYF. CDR3 DNA sequence: TGTGCCAGCAACAGACTAGCGGGGGGCCCAGATACGCAGTATTTT.

This chain joins TRBV6-1 and TRBJ2-5; no clear D gene. The CDR3 contains 15 residues. Looked up from germline, CDR1 is MNHNS and CDR2 is SASEGT. V was cut by 4 bases and J by 2 bases, with 14 bases left in between. The CDR3 DNA sequence: TGTGCCAGCAGTGTAAGCTCAAATGGACAAGAGACCCAGTACTTC. Protein product: CASSVSSNGQETQYF.

The rearrangement uses TRBV7-2 and TRBJ2-7, with 7 bases aligning to TRBD1. The CDR3 totals 13 residues. J lost 1 base, V lost 4 bases, and 1 base had no gene match. Germline V gene data show CDR1 as SGHTA and CDR2 as FQGNSA. Written as DNA, the CDR3 is TGTGCCAGCAGCTCGGGACAGTCCTACGAGCAGTACTTC. It codes for CASSSGQSYEQYF.

This clone was found a few times. The genes are TRBV6-5 and TRBJ2-7; the D is unclear. With 2 bases removed from V and 0 bases from J, the gap between germline ends came to 5 bases. CDR1 MNHEY and CDR2 SVGAGI come from the germline V gene. The CDR3 totals 13 residues. CDR3 DNA sequence: TGTGCCAGCAGTTACAGGACCTCCTACGAGCAGTACTTC. Protein sequence: CASSYRTSYEQYF.